Listed below are T cell receptor beta chains from one sample, sequenced in a study of T cell changes during pregnancy in multiple sclerosis. This table comes from immunoSEQ multiplex PCR, and its TCRdb copy is limited to in-frame clones, with some not included. The repertoire consists of some 38,000 clones, with approximately 90% occurring once and the leading ten covering approximately 0.46%. The specimen comprised CD4+ T cells from peripheral blood mononuclear cells, sampled in the third trimester of pregnancy. The receptors stem from a female donor in good health, enrolled as a control in a pregnancy study. Each CDR3 is given with its conserved first and last residue. The D gene is left open where the match is weak. A row's size may be missing; if present it is once, few, many or a size class.

D gene: TRBD1
V gene: TRBV11-2
J gene: TRBJ2-7
clone size: NA
CDR3 protein: CASSRDRGSYEQYF
CDR3 DNA: TGTGCCAGCAGCCGGGACAGGGGTTCCTACGAGCAGTACTTC

D gene: NA
V gene: TRBV6-5
J gene: TRBJ1-5
clone size: NA
CDR3 protein: CASSIGVNQPQHF
CDR3 DNA: TGTGCCAGCAGTATCGGGGTCAATCAGCCCCAGCATTTT

D gene: NA
V gene: TRBV27
J gene: TRBJ1-5
clone size: NA
CDR3 protein: CASRGAATVHF
CDR3 DNA: TGTGCCAGCAGGGGGGCCGCGACCGTGCATTTT

D gene: NA
V gene: TRBV27
J gene: TRBJ2-7
clone size: NA
CDR3 protein: CASSYGLSMSYEQYF
CDR3 DNA: TGTGCCAGCAGTTACGGACTCTCGATGTCCTACGAGCAGTACTTC

D gene: NA
V gene: TRBV9
J gene: TRBJ1-6
clone size: NA
CDR3 protein: CASSVVADYNSPLHF
CDR3 DNA: TGTGCCAGCAGCGTAGTGGCAGACTATAATTCACCCCTCCACTTT

D gene: NA
V gene: TRBV12-5
J gene: TRBJ2-7
clone size: NA
CDR3 protein: CASGIGGSYEQYF
CDR3 DNA: TGTGCTAGTGGAATAGGGGGCTCCTACGAGCAGTACTTC

D gene: TRBD1
V gene: TRBV19
J gene: TRBJ2-3
clone size: NA
CDR3 protein: CATRQGRAADTQYF
CDR3 DNA: TGTGCCACTAGACAGGGCCGGGCTGCAGATACGCAGTATTTT

D gene: TRBD1
V gene: TRBV7-2
J gene: TRBJ1-2
clone size: NA
CDR3 protein: CASSLEVGRTGAGYGYTF
CDR3 DNA: TGTGCCAGCAGCTTAGAAGTGGGACGAACAGGGGCAGGCTATGGCTACACCTTC

D gene: TRBD2
V gene: TRBV28
J gene: TRBJ2-5
clone size: NA
CDR3 protein: CASGTSVHQETQYF
CDR3 DNA: TGTGCCAGTGGGACTAGCGTACACCAAGAGACCCAGTACTTC

D gene: TRBD2
V gene: TRBV7-2
J gene: TRBJ2-7
clone size: few
CDR3 protein: CASSPTLAGVSYEQYF
CDR3 DNA: TGTGCCAGCAGCCCAACACTAGCGGGGGTCTCCTACGAGCAGTACTTC

D gene: TRBD2
V gene: TRBV11-2
J gene: TRBJ2-1
clone size: NA
CDR3 protein: CASSLSLWGRVNNEQFF
CDR3 DNA: TGTGCCAGCAGCTTATCGCTTTGGGGGAGGGTAAACAATGAGCAGTTCTTC

D gene: TRBD2
V gene: TRBV11-3
J gene: TRBJ2-7
clone size: NA
CDR3 protein: CASSLQAGGSHEQYF
CDR3 DNA: TGTGCCAGCAGCTTACAAGCGGGAGGGTCGCACGAGCAGTACTTC

D gene: TRBD1
V gene: TRBV10-1
J gene: TRBJ2-1
clone size: NA
CDR3 protein: CASSSTGGTYNEQFF
CDR3 DNA: TGCGCCAGCAGCTCAACAGGGGGCACATACAATGAGCAGTTCTTC

D gene: TRBD1
V gene: TRBV14
J gene: TRBJ2-5
clone size: NA
CDR3 protein: CASSQNRGETQYF
CDR3 DNA: TGTGCCAGCAGCCAGAACAGGGGAGAGACCCAGTACTTC

D gene: NA
V gene: TRBV6-6
J gene: TRBJ2-7
clone size: NA
CDR3 protein: CASSYRRQDYEQYF
CDR3 DNA: TGTGCCAGCAGTTACAGGAGGCAAGACTACGAGCAGTACTTC

D gene: TRBD2
V gene: TRBV28
J gene: TRBJ2-1
clone size: NA
CDR3 protein: CASSPTSGKVNEQFF
CDR3 DNA: TGTGCCAGCAGTCCCACTAGCGGGAAAGTGAATGAGCAGTTCTTC

D gene: TRBD2
V gene: TRBV4-2
J gene: TRBJ2-7
clone size: NA
CDR3 protein: CASSRPTSGSSYEQYF
CDR3 DNA: TGTGCCAGCAGCCGACCGACTAGCGGGAGCTCCTACGAGCAGTACTTC

D gene: NA
V gene: TRBV19
J gene: TRBJ1-1
clone size: NA
CDR3 protein: CASSRQDTINTEAFF
CDR3 DNA: TGTGCCAGTAGTCGCCAGGACACGATTAACACTGAAGCTTTCTTT

D gene: TRBD2
V gene: TRBV4-1
J gene: TRBJ2-5
clone size: NA
CDR3 protein: CASSQALRGDQETQYF
CDR3 DNA: TGCGCCAGCAGCCAAGCTTTGCGGGGGGACCAAGAGACCCAGTACTTC

D gene: NA
V gene: TRBV11-2
J gene: TRBJ1-2
clone size: NA
CDR3 protein: CASSSGGEGWDYGYTF
CDR3 DNA: TGTGCCAGCAGCTCCGGAGGTGAGGGCTGGGACTATGGCTACACCTTC

D gene: TRBD1
V gene: TRBV15
J gene: TRBJ1-1
clone size: NA
CDR3 protein: CATSRGDRAAEAFF
CDR3 DNA: TGTGCCACCAGCAGAGGGGACAGGGCGGCTGAAGCTTTCTTT

D gene: TRBD1
V gene: TRBV27
J gene: TRBJ1-1
clone size: few
CDR3 protein: CASRTGEPNTEAFF
CDR3 DNA: TGTGCCAGCAGAACAGGGGAGCCGAACACTGAAGCTTTCTTT

D gene: TRBD1
V gene: TRBV19
J gene: TRBJ1-2
clone size: once
CDR3 protein: CASRDRGLYGYTF
CDR3 DNA: TGTGCCAGTAGGGACAGGGGGCTCTATGGCTACACCTTC

D gene: NA
V gene: TRBV7-9
J gene: TRBJ2-7
clone size: NA
CDR3 protein: CASSPWVVARNEQYF
CDR3 DNA: TGTGCCAGCAGCCCATGGGTGGTGGCTAGGAACGAGCAGTACTTC

D gene: NA
V gene: TRBV5-1
J gene: TRBJ1-2
clone size: NA
CDR3 protein: CASSEQPDSNYGYTF
CDR3 DNA: TGCGCCAGCAGCGAGCAGCCTGACTCTAACTATGGCTACACCTTC

D gene: NA
V gene: TRBV2
J gene: TRBJ1-3
clone size: NA
CDR3 protein: CASTKGPPGYGNTIYF
CDR3 DNA: TGTGCCAGCACTAAAGGTCCGCCAGGGTACGGAAACACCATATATTTT

D gene: TRBD1
V gene: TRBV6-6
J gene: TRBJ1-2
clone size: NA
CDR3 protein: CASSRVDRVGYGYTF
CDR3 DNA: TGTGCCAGCAGTAGGGTGGACAGGGTTGGCTACGGCTACACCTTC

D gene: TRBD2
V gene: TRBV2
J gene: TRBJ2-1
clone size: NA
CDR3 protein: CASRLAGGSYNEQFF
CDR3 DNA: TGTGCCAGCAGACTAGCGGGGGGCTCCTACAATGAGCAGTTCTTC

D gene: TRBD2
V gene: TRBV5-1
J gene: TRBJ2-3
clone size: NA
CDR3 protein: CASSGTLAGGPTDTQYF
CDR3 DNA: TGCGCCAGCAGCGGGACCTTGGCGGGGGGCCCCACAGATACGCAGTATTTT

D gene: NA
V gene: TRBV7-6
J gene: TRBJ1-1
clone size: NA
CDR3 protein: CASSSDTSTEAFF
CDR3 DNA: TGTGCCAGCAGCTCGGACACCTCTACTGAAGCTTTCTTT

D gene: NA
V gene: TRBV19
J gene: TRBJ2-5
clone size: NA
CDR3 protein: CASRSQGIQETQYF
CDR3 DNA: TGTGCCAGCCGGAGTCAGGGGATCCAAGAGACCCAGTACTTC

D gene: NA
V gene: TRBV18
J gene: TRBJ2-5
clone size: NA
CDR3 protein: CASSLDGETQYF
CDR3 DNA: TGTGCCAGCTCCCTAGATGGGGAGACCCAGTACTTC

D gene: NA
V gene: TRBV9
J gene: TRBJ1-1
clone size: few
CDR3 protein: CASRWVTGSNTEAFF
CDR3 DNA: TGTGCCAGCAGGTGGGTGACAGGATCAAACACTGAAGCTTTCTTT

D gene: NA
V gene: TRBV10-1
J gene: TRBJ2-2
clone size: NA
CDR3 protein: CASSVGGSGELFF
CDR3 DNA: TGCGCCAGCAGTGTCGGGGGTTCCGGGGAGCTGTTTTTT

D gene: NA
V gene: TRBV2
J gene: TRBJ2-2
clone size: few
CDR3 protein: CASSEGPGELFF
CDR3 DNA: TGTGCCAGCAGTGAGGGGCCCGGGGAGCTGTTTTTT

D gene: NA
V gene: TRBV6-1
J gene: TRBJ1-2
clone size: once
CDR3 protein: CASSDPGRGYTF
CDR3 DNA: TGTGCCAGCAGCGACCCAGGTCGGGGCTACACCTTC

D gene: TRBD1
V gene: TRBV7-3
J gene: TRBJ2-2
clone size: NA
CDR3 protein: CASSSGQRTGELFF
CDR3 DNA: TGTGCCAGCAGCTCGGGACAGCGCACCGGGGAGCTGTTTTTT

D gene: NA
V gene: TRBV4-3
J gene: TRBJ2-7
clone size: NA
CDR3 protein: CASSQEVGLSYEQYF
CDR3 DNA: TGCGCCAGCAGCCAAGAAGTGGGCCTCTCCTACGAGCAGTACTTC

D gene: TRBD2
V gene: TRBV11-3
J gene: TRBJ2-2
clone size: NA
CDR3 protein: CASRGLGAPGELFF
CDR3 DNA: TGTGCCAGCAGGGGACTAGGGGCCCCCGGGGAGCTGTTTTTT

D gene: TRBD2
V gene: TRBV15
J gene: TRBJ2-3
clone size: NA
CDR3 protein: CATSVLAGGDPDTQYF
CDR3 DNA: TGTGCCACCAGCGTCCTAGCGGGGGGGGACCCAGATACGCAGTATTTT

D gene: NA
V gene: TRBV10-3
J gene: TRBJ1-5
clone size: NA
CDR3 protein: CAISESMGGERQPQHF
CDR3 DNA: TGTGCCATCAGTGAGTCGATGGGGGGGGAACGGCAGCCCCAGCATTTT

D gene: NA
V gene: TRBV30
J gene: TRBJ2-5
clone size: NA
CDR3 protein: CAWRGRQTGGTQYF
CDR3 DNA: TGTGCCTGGAGGGGGCGGCAGACCGGGGGGACCCAGTACTTC

D gene: TRBD1
V gene: TRBV9
J gene: TRBJ1-2
clone size: NA
CDR3 protein: CASSASGTGSYGYTF
CDR3 DNA: TGTGCCAGCAGCGCCTCCGGGACAGGGAGCTATGGCTACACCTTC

D gene: TRBD2
V gene: TRBV9
J gene: TRBJ2-1
clone size: NA
CDR3 protein: CASSPAGTSQGGEQFF
CDR3 DNA: TGTGCCAGCAGCCCCGCGGGGACTAGTCAAGGGGGTGAGCAGTTCTTC

D gene: TRBD2
V gene: TRBV30
J gene: TRBJ2-5
clone size: NA
CDR3 protein: CAWRAMRLRSGSETQYF
CDR3 DNA: TGTGCCTGGAGGGCTATGCGTCTCAGAAGCGGGAGTGAGACCCAGTACTTC

D gene: NA
V gene: TRBV5-1
J gene: TRBJ1-1
clone size: NA
CDR3 protein: CASSPGDTEAFF
CDR3 DNA: TGCGCCAGCAGCCCAGGGGACACTGAAGCTTTCTTT

D gene: NA
V gene: TRBV29-1
J gene: TRBJ1-5
clone size: NA
CDR3 protein: CREAHQPQHF
CDR3 DNA: TGCAGAGAGGCCCATCAGCCCCAGCATTTT

D gene: NA
V gene: TRBV7-2
J gene: TRBJ2-3
clone size: NA
CDR3 protein: CASSSSDTQYF
CDR3 DNA: TGTGCCAGCAGTTCTTCAGATACGCAGTATTTT

D gene: NA
V gene: TRBV11-2
J gene: TRBJ2-2
clone size: NA
CDR3 protein: CASSHISGELFF
CDR3 DNA: TGTGCCAGCAGCCACATTTCCGGGGAGCTGTTTTTT

D gene: TRBD2
V gene: TRBV25-1
J gene: TRBJ2-1
clone size: NA
CDR3 protein: CASSAQGLAGNEQFF
CDR3 DNA: TGTGCCAGCAGTGCCCAGGGACTAGCGGGCAATGAGCAGTTCTTC

D gene: TRBD2
V gene: TRBV7-2
J gene: TRBJ2-7
clone size: NA
CDR3 protein: CASSLGTSGSRYEQYF
CDR3 DNA: TGTGCCAGCAGCTTAGGGACTAGCGGGAGTAGATACGAGCAGTACTTC

D gene: NA
V gene: TRBV28
J gene: TRBJ2-7
clone size: NA
CDR3 protein: CASSSAGTLYEQYF
CDR3 DNA: TGTGCCAGCAGTTCTGCGGGGACCCTCTACGAGCAGTACTTC

D gene: NA
V gene: TRBV27
J gene: TRBJ1-3
clone size: NA
CDR3 protein: CASSADRRNTIYF
CDR3 DNA: TGTGCCAGCAGTGCCGACAGGAGAAACACCATATATTTT

D gene: TRBD2
V gene: TRBV7-2
J gene: TRBJ2-3
clone size: once
CDR3 protein: CASSRSGTSTDTQYF
CDR3 DNA: TGTGCCAGCAGTCGGAGCGGGACTAGCACAGATACGCAGTATTTT

D gene: NA
V gene: TRBV4-3
J gene: TRBJ1-4
clone size: NA
CDR3 protein: CASSQRGGKEKLFF
CDR3 DNA: TGCGCCAGCAGCCAACGGGGGGGCAAGGAAAAACTGTTTTTT